One sample yielded the 25 T cell receptor beta chains listed below, sequenced in a study of blood T cell repertoires in COVID-19. Clones were read by immunoSEQ multiplex PCR, and TCRdb kept only the in-frame ones, dropping some. The sample shows a few hundred thousand clones, 70% to 90% of them seen only once. The sample taken for sequencing was peripheral blood. Receptors originate from a man aged 55-75 years with acute or convalescent COVID-19.

The chain recombines TRBV11-3 with TRBJ2-3; 9 bases agree with TRBD2. V lost 5 bases, J lost 3 bases, and 12 bases stayed unmatched. Germline CDR1 is SGHNT and CDR2 is YENEEA. This CDR3 comprises 17 residues. As DNA, the CDR3 is TGTGCCAGCAGCCGAGGGGCTAGCGGGGCCGGAACAGATACGCAGTATTTT. This encodes CASSRGASGAGTDTQYF. The variable domain in full, completed from reference TRBV11-3 and TRBJ2-3, reads EAGVVQSPRYKIIEKKQPVAFWCNPISGHNTLYWYLQNLGQGPELLIRYENEEAVDDSQLPKDRFSAERLKGVDSTLKIQPAELGDSAVYLCASSRGASGAGTDTQYFGPGTRLTVL.

This chain uses TRBV24-1 with TRBJ2-1; TRBD2 matches 11 bases. Trimming cost V 1 base and J 6 bases; bases outside gene matches: 13. The CDR3 loop spans 19 amino acids. The germline CDR1 and CDR2 sequences are KGHDR and SFDVKD. The CDR3, as DNA: TGTGCCACCAGTGATTTTTTGGGAGCAGGACTAGCGGGCCCCAATGAGCAGTTCTTC. Translating it yields CATSDFLGAGLAGPNEQFF.

The chain recombines TRBV15 with TRBJ1-4; 9 nucleotides line up with TRBD1. Germline CDR1 is LNHNV and CDR2 is YYDKDF (reference sequence). The CDR3 loop spans 18 amino acids. J gave up 1 base and V 6 bases, and 12 bases lay outside the gene matches. CDR3 nucleotides: TGTGCCACCAGTTCGACAGGGGGGTATGGAAGAACTAATGAAAAACTGTTTTTT. It encodes CATSSTGGYGRTNEKLFF.

The V call is TRBV11-2, the J call TRBJ2-7; tentatively, D is TRBD2 (7 bases). With 5 bases removed from V and 5 bases from J, the gap between germline ends came to 19 bases. The V gene's germline CDR1 is SGHAT and CDR2 FQNNGV. The CDR3 consists of 15 residues. As DNA, the CDR3 is TGTGCCAGCAGCACTTTCTACAGGGAGGGCGACGAGCAGTACTTC. This encodes CASSTFYREGDEQYF.

The chain has TRBV4-3 and TRBJ2-5, with a weak D call TRBD1 (6 bases). The V gene lost 1 base and the J gene lost 2 bases, with 8 bases spanning the gap. Germline V gives CDR1 LGHNA, CDR2 YSLEER. The CDR3 covers 14 residues. The CDR3: CASSQGTAQETQYF. The CDR3 region has the DNA TGCGCCAGCAGCCAAGGGACAGCTCAAGAGACCCAGTACTTC.

This clone was seen a handful of times. The J gene is TRBJ2-7, the V gene TRBV6-5, with 7 bases identical to TRBD2. The germline gives CDR1 MNHEY, CDR2 SVGAGI. V lost 6 bases to trimming and J lost 2 bases; unmatched junction nucleotides: 7. The CDR3 sequence is 14 residues long. The CDR3 bases are TGTGCCAGCAGGAACGGGAGGTCCACCTACGAGCAGTACTTC. Encoded protein: CASRNGRSTYEQYF.

V gene TRBV6-2 or TRBV6-3 combines with J gene TRBJ2-2; no clear D gene. The germline CDR1 and CDR2 sequences are MNHEY and SVGEGT. Trimming removed 0 bases at V and 2 bases at J, with 13 bases between. This CDR3 region has 17 residues. CDR3 residues: CASSYSLRITNTGELFF. For the CDR3, the DNA is TGTGCCAGCAGTTACTCTCTCAGGATTACTAACACCGGGGAGCTGTTTTTT.

J is TRBJ2-3 and V is TRBV19; a possible D gene is TRBD1 (5 bases). The germline gives CDR1 LNHDA, CDR2 SQIVND (reference sequence). The CDR3 runs to 14 residues. The V gene lost 5 bases and the J gene lost 2 bases, with 11 bases spanning the gap. In DNA form, the CDR3 reads TGTGCCAGTAGTCTTCAGGGAAACACAGATACGCAGTATTTT. Residues: CASSLQGNTDTQYF.

This chain joins TRBV7-8 and TRBJ2-7; 11 nucleotides match TRBD1. The CDR3 runs to 14 residues. Germline loops: CDR1 SGHVS, CDR2 FQNEAQ. Trimming took 5 bases from V and 3 from J; bases not matched to a gene: 3. The CDR3 DNA sequence: TGTGCCAGCAGCGAAGGGACAGGGGGCTACGAGCAGTACTTC. This codes for CASSEGTGGYEQYF.

V gene TRBV7-6 combines with J gene TRBJ2-5; D unclear. In germline, CDR1 is SGHVS, CDR2 FNYEAQ. V was shortened by 1 base and J by 0 bases, with 6 bases between the two germline ends. The CDR3 contains 14 residues. Here the CDR3 reads CASSLVQYQETQYF. DNA for the CDR3: TGTGCCAGCAGCTTAGTACAGTACCAAGAGACCCAGTACTTC.

The chain carries TRBV20-1 and TRBJ1-6; possible D gene TRBD1, 5 bases. Per germline, CDR1 DFQATT and CDR2 SNEGSKA (reference sequence). V was cut by 7 bases and J by 7 bases, with 8 bases left in between. The CDR3 sequence is 11 residues long. CDR3 nucleotides: TGCAGTGGGGGCTCAAATTCACCCCTCCACTTT. It is translated as CSGGSNSPLHF.

The CDR3 region has the DNA TGTGCCAGCAGCTCCCGGACTAGCGGAGCGCCCTACGAGCAGTACTTC. It is translated as CASSSRTSGAPYEQYF. The chain combines TRBV11-3 with TRBJ2-7; the match to TRBD2 covers 10 bases. The CDR3 loop spans 16 amino acids. V lost 4 bases and J lost 2; bases outside the gene matches: 8. Germline CDR1 reads SGHNT; CDR2 reads YENEEA.

The V gene is TRBV7-6, the J gene TRBJ2-7; a weak D match, TRBD2 (5 bases). Trimming removed 4 bases from V and 6 bases from J, with 19 bases in between. The CDR3 is 15 amino acids. Germline-derived CDR1 and CDR2 are SGHVS and FNYEAQ. The CDR3 DNA reads TGTGCCAGCAGCTCTTTCTGGCTTGAGGGAAGCGAGCAGTACTTC. Encoded protein: CASSSFWLEGSEQYF. Full variable domain (remainder filled in from reference TRBV7-6 and TRBJ2-7): GAGVSQSPRYKVTKRGQDVALRCDPISGHVSLYWYRQALGQGPEFLTYFNYEAQQDKSGLPNDRFSAERPEGSISTLTIQRTEQRDSAMYRCASSSFWLEGSEQYFGPGTRLTVT.

The chain joins TRBV7-2 to TRBJ1-5, with TRBD1 identical over 8 bases. The V gene end was trimmed by 1 base and the J gene end by 2 bases; junction bases not matched to a gene: 4. Per the germline V gene, CDR1 is SGHTA and CDR2 is FQGNSA. The CDR3 spans 16 residues. The CDR3 spells CASSLGDRGGNQPQHF. In DNA form, the CDR3 reads TGTGCCAGCAGCTTAGGAGACAGGGGAGGCAATCAGCCCCAGCATTTT.

The chain recombines TRBV29-1 with TRBJ2-3, with TRBD2 identical over 7 bases. This CDR3 has 15 residues. V lost 3 bases to trimming and J lost 2 bases; unmatched junction nucleotides: 8. From germline, CDR1 is SQVTM and CDR2 ANQGSEA. Written as DNA, the CDR3 is TGCAGCGTTGAGAGTAAGCGGGGCTTCACAGATACGCAGTATTTT. Translation gives CSVESKRGFTDTQYF.

This chain links TRBV14 with TRBJ1-6, with D hard to call. CDR1 SGHDN and CDR2 FVKESK come from the germline V gene. V lost 3 bases, J lost 0 bases, and 6 bases lay in between. There are 15 residues in the CDR3. The CDR3 DNA is TGTGCCAGCAGCCAGTCCAGCTCCTATAATTCACCCCTCCACTTT. Translation gives CASSQSSSYNSPLHF.

The rearrangement joins TRBV10-3 to TRBJ1-5, with 9 nucleotides matching TRBD1. There are 13 residues in the CDR3. CDR1 and CDR2 from the germline V gene are ENHRY and SYGVKD. Germline trimming cut 6 bases from V and 7 bases from J; bases unmatched to any gene: 4. The CDR3: CAIRDRGNQPQHF. CDR3 DNA sequence: TGTGCCATCAGGGACAGGGGAAACCAGCCCCAGCATTTT.

Concerning this clone itself: Distinct nucleotide sequences in the sample also encode this CDR3. This rearrangement joins TRBV28 to TRBJ2-7, with 9 nucleotides matching TRBD2. This CDR3 has 14 residues. Trimming removed 5 bases from V and 3 bases from J; junction bases left unmatched: 5. Germline CDR1 and CDR2: MDHEN and SYDVKM. In nucleotides, the CDR3 is TGTGCCAGCAGTACAAGCGGGAGGAGCTACGAGCAGTACTTC. This codes for CASSTSGRSYEQYF.

This clone occurred a few times. The chain uses TRBV11-2 and TRBJ2-2; D remains ambiguous. Germline CDR1 is SGHAT and CDR2 is FQNNGV. CDR3 size: 15 residues. The ends were cut back, 7 bases at V and 5 bases at J, with 17 bases in the middle. CDR3 region: CASTPQLEVTGELFF. The CDR3 DNA follows: TGTGCCAGCACCCCGCAGCTAGAAGTAACCGGGGAGCTGTTTTTT.

The count of this clone is one. The V call is TRBV6-2 or TRBV6-3, the J call TRBJ2-1; tentatively, D is TRBD2 (6 bases). The CDR3 is 18 residues long. Trimming took 4 bases from V and 4 from J, leaving 23 bases between them. Germline V lookup: CDR1 MNHEY, CDR2 SVGEGT. For the CDR3, the DNA is TGTGCCAGCAGTTTGGGGAACGACCGGGACTGGGGGTACAATGAGCAGTTCTTC. It yields the protein CASSLGNDRDWGYNEQFF.

This clone came up once. This chain connects TRBV2 to TRBJ1-2; TRBD1 agrees at 7 bases. V gave up 4 bases and J gave up 1 base; unmatched junction bases: 9. The CDR3 has 16 amino acids. The germline V gene encodes CDR1 SNHLY and CDR2 FYNNEI. CDR3 protein: CASSVRRQGGNYGYTF. In nucleotides, the CDR3 is TGTGCCAGCAGTGTACGAAGACAGGGAGGTAACTATGGCTACACCTTC. The full variable domain, in which reference TRBV2 and TRBJ1-2 provide the parts outside the CDR3, is EPEVTQTPSHQVTQMGQEVILRCVPISNHLYFYWYRQILGQKVEFLVSFYNNEISEKSEIFDDQFSVERPDGSNFTLKIRSTKLEDSAMYFCASSVRRQGGNYGYTFGSGTRLTVV.

The CDR3 bases are TGTGCCAGCAGCTTAGGAGGGGGCAATGACTATGGCTACACCTTC. It translates to CASSLGGGNDYGYTF. This sequence joins TRBV11-2 and TRBJ1-2, with 7 bases identical to TRBD1. This CDR3 has 15 residues. The germline CDR1 and CDR2 sequences are SGHAT and FQNNGV. V was clipped by 1 base and J by 3 bases; unmatched bases: 5.

The rearrangement uses TRBV7-3 and TRBJ2-3, with 8 bases lining up with TRBD2. J was trimmed by 0 bases and V by 5 bases; bases with no gene match: 10. Germline assignment: CDR1 SGHTA and CDR2 FQGTGA. This CDR3 contains 17 residues. CDR3 nucleotide sequence: TGTGCCAGCAGCCCTCCCTTCGGGAGGGAAAGCACAGATACGCAGTATTTT. This sequence encodes CASSPPFGRESTDTQYF.

V gene TRBV15 combines with J gene TRBJ1-5, with D unclear. The CDR3 loop spans 14 amino acids. CDR1 and CDR2 from the germline V gene are LNHNV and YYDKDF (reference sequence). Trimming removed 1 base at V and 6 bases at J, with 10 bases between. The chain's CDR3 is CATSRGERSQPQHF. CDR3 sequence (DNA): TGTGCCACCAGCAGAGGAGAGAGGAGTCAGCCCCAGCATTTT.

The V gene is TRBV5-1, the J gene TRBJ2-7; 8 bases map to TRBD1. CDR3 length: 16 residues. CDR1 SGHRS and CDR2 YFSETQ come from the germline V gene. The trim removed 4 bases at V and 3 bases at J, leaving 12 bases unmatched. The CDR3 loop reads CASSEKQGQAIYEQYF. The CDR3 region has the DNA TGCGCCAGCAGCGAAAAACAGGGACAGGCGATCTACGAGCAGTACTTC.